The 18 T cell receptor beta chains reported below all come from one sample, sequenced in a study of technical replicates of blood from a handful of donors. Data came from immunoSEQ multiplex PCR; TCRdb stores just in-frame clones and leaves some out. The sample records tens of thousands of clones, roughly 94% being singletons. The specimen was T cells isolated from PBMCs. The receptor set was obtained from a human donor in good health.

This clone was seen once. The rearrangement links TRBV7-2 to TRBJ2-7; 7 bases are a match to TRBD2. Per germline, CDR1 SGHTA and CDR2 FQGNSA. V dropped 3 bases and J dropped 2; count of bases not matched to a gene: 4. The CDR3 runs to 14 residues. CDR3 residues: CASSFVAGPYEQYF. CDR3 nucleotides: TGTGCCAGCAGCTTTGTAGCGGGCCCCTACGAGCAGTACTTC.

This chain links TRBV28 with TRBJ1-4; D is unclear. Germline assignment: CDR1 MDHEN and CDR2 SYDVKM. The CDR3 length is 14 residues. V gave up 7 bases and J gave up 0 bases, with 9 bases separating them. CDR3 protein: CASTPGATNEKLFF. CDR3 nucleotides: TGTGCCAGCACCCCGGGTGCAACTAATGAAAAACTGTTTTTT.

The rearrangement uses TRBV4-1 and TRBJ1-4, with no clear D. The CDR3 extends over 16 amino acids. The germline V and J ends were trimmed by 2 bases and 7 bases, with 17 bases remaining between them. The germline V gene encodes CDR1 MGHRA and CDR2 YSYEKL. CDR3 residues: CASSQNGPRQPEKLFF. The CDR3 DNA reads as TGCGCCAGCAGCCAAAATGGGCCTCGGCAACCTGAAAAACTGTTTTTT.

The V and J genes are TRBV20-1 and TRBJ1-1; D is undetermined. The CDR3 is 11 amino acids. Germline CDR1 DFQATT, CDR2 SNEGSKA (reference sequence). Trimming removed 5 bases from V and 3 bases from J, with 7 bases in between. Here the CDR3 DNA reads TGCAGTGCTCTCTCTTACACTGAAGCTTTCTTT. Translating it yields CSALSYTEAFF.

The V call is TRBV12-5, the J call TRBJ2-1; TRBD1 might be the D (6 bases). CDR1 is LGHNT, CDR2 FRNRAP, per germline. This CDR3 is 12 amino acids long. Between the trimmed V and J ends, which lost 5 bases and 12 bases, there was a span of 14 bases. CDR3 protein: CASGPGASRQFF. DNA of the CDR3: TGTGCTAGTGGTCCAGGGGCCTCCCGGCAGTTCTTC.

The chain combines TRBV30 with TRBJ2-7; D may be TRBD1 (6 bases). Germline V gene lookup returns CDR1 GTSNPN and CDR2 SVGIG (reference sequence). V lost 6 bases and J 2 bases, leaving 14 bases between the germline ends. The CDR3 sequence is 13 residues long. CDR3: CACYPRGAYEQYF. CDR3 bases: TGTGCCTGCTACCCCAGGGGCGCCTACGAGCAGTACTTC.

The chain combines TRBV7-8 with TRBJ2-5; TRBD2 is a possible D gene (5 bases). This CDR3 region has 13 residues. V gave up 3 bases and J gave up 5 bases, with 10 bases separating them. Germline V gene data show CDR1 as SGHVS and CDR2 as FQNEAQ. The CDR3 loop is CASSLTGEETQYF. The CDR3, as DNA: TGTGCCAGCAGCTTGACCGGGGAGGAGACCCAGTACTTC.

The chain carries TRBV10-3 and TRBJ1-5, with D possibly matching TRBD1 (5 bases). Germline V gene data show CDR1 as ENHRY and CDR2 as SYGVKD. Between the trimmed V and J ends, which lost 8 bases and 0 bases, there was a span of 17 bases. The CDR3 has 16 residues. CDR3 DNA: TGTGCCATCGGGGAAATTAGGGGAAATAGCAATCAGCCCCAGCATTTT. Protein product: CAIGEIRGNSNQPQHF.

The chain has TRBV29-1 and TRBJ2-7; 10 bases match TRBD1. Trimming took 6 bases from V and 3 from J; bases not matched to a gene: 5. CDR3 size: 13 residues. Germline loops: CDR1 SQVTM, CDR2 ANQGSEA. The CDR3 reads CSVRTGGNYEQYF. CDR3 sequence (DNA): TGCAGCGTGAGGACAGGGGGGAACTACGAGCAGTACTTC.

The gene calls are TRBV19 and TRBJ2-7; tentatively, D is TRBD2 (5 bases). There are 16 residues in the CDR3. Germline-derived CDR1 and CDR2 are LNHDA and SQIVND (reference sequence). Trimming removed 5 bases from V and 3 bases from J, with 20 bases in between. Here the CDR3 reads CASSSSPWERSYEQYF. The CDR3 DNA sequence: TGTGCCAGTAGTTCGTCACCTTGGGAGCGGAGCTACGAGCAGTACTTC.

This sequence joins TRBV6-6 and TRBJ2-5; D is possibly TRBD1 (6 bases). CDR1 and CDR2 (germline): MNHNY, SVGAGI (reference sequence). The CDR3 is made up of 14 amino acids. Between the trimmed V and J ends, which lost 4 bases and 0 bases, there was a span of 9 bases. The CDR3 spells CASSLQGYQETQYF. The CDR3 DNA sequence: TGTGCCAGCAGTTTACAGGGTTACCAAGAGACCCAGTACTTC.

V usage is TRBV18 and J usage is TRBJ2-6; 7 bases line up with TRBD1. Germline V lookup: CDR1 KGHSH, CDR2 LQKENI. This CDR3 has 16 amino acids. After removal of 6 bases from V and 0 bases from J, the junction contained 5 bases not matched to a gene. CDR3 in DNA: TGTGCCAGCTCCCCGGGACAGACCTCTGGGGCCAACGTCCTGACTTTC. Protein product: CASSPGQTSGANVLTF.

The chain carries TRBV5-1 and TRBJ2-5, with TRBD2 as a possible D gene (7 bases). This CDR3 has 15 residues. Germline assignment: CDR1 SGHRS and CDR2 YFSETQ. Trimming removed 6 bases from V and 4 bases from J, with 19 bases in between. CDR3 bases: TGCGCCAGCACGGCGATAGGGGGAGGGCGAGAGACCCAGTACTTC. This sequence encodes CASTAIGGGRETQYF.

This chain joins TRBV5-1 and TRBJ2-2; D gene uncertain. Germline lookup yields CDR1 SGHRS and CDR2 YFSETQ. V gave up 2 bases and J gave up 6 bases, with 11 bases separating them. The CDR3 loop spans 14 amino acids. This CDR3 reads CASSFLISSGELFF. CDR3 DNA: TGCGCCAGCAGCTTTCTCATAAGCTCCGGGGAGCTGTTTTTT.

This clone was seen once. The chain combines TRBV2 with TRBJ2-2, with TRBD1 matching over 7 bases. CDR1 and CDR2 from the germline V gene are SNHLY and FYNNEI. With 10 bases clipped from V and 6 bases from J, the junction kept 11 bases outside the gene matches. CDR3 length: 14 amino acids. CDR3 sequence: CAIGEQGSAGELFF. CDR3 sequence (DNA): TGTGCCATAGGGGAACAGGGGAGCGCCGGGGAGCTGTTTTTT.

The V call is TRBV28, the J call TRBJ1-5; D not certain. Trimming shortened V by 10 bases and J by 4 bases, and 14 bases separated the two germline ends. Germline CDR1 MDHEN, CDR2 SYDVKM. This CDR3 has 13 residues. In DNA form, the CDR3 reads TGTGCCACCTACCCACAGCTAAATCAGCCCCAGCATTTT. Amino acids: CATYPQLNQPQHF.

The chain is built from TRBV29-1 and TRBJ2-3; no clear D gene. This CDR3 has 13 amino acids. The V gene's germline CDR1 is SQVTM and CDR2 ANQGSEA. Trimming pared 4 bases from V and 0 bases from J, leaving 8 bases between. CDR3 in amino acids: CSVAGVSTDTQYF. CDR3 nucleotide sequence: TGCAGCGTTGCTGGAGTAAGCACAGATACGCAGTATTTT.

The J gene is TRBJ1-3, the V gene TRBV6-1, with D uncertain. The CDR3 is 12 residues long. The ends were cut back, 2 bases at V and 5 bases at J, with 4 bases in the middle. Germline CDR1 MNHNS, CDR2 SASEGT. The CDR3 sequence: CASSEHRNTIYF. CDR3 bases: TGTGCCAGCAGTGAACACAGAAACACCATATATTTT.